Listed below are T cell receptor beta chains from one sample, sequenced in a study of T cell repertoires in cytomegalovirus infection. Which antigens these TCRs recognize remains unknown. TCRdb re-called the reads with MiXCR, one entry per CDR3 protein. The repertoire holds 50,000 to 65,000 distinct CDR3 sequences, with over 15% as singletons. Here the sequenced sample was CD8+ T cells from cultured PBMCs, taken from culture after CMV antigen stimulation. These TCRs come from a human donor in good health (CMV status not recorded). Some clones in this sample may be carry-over from other donors' samples. CDR3s include the opening cysteine and the closing phenylalanine or tryptophan. Fields, in order: J gene, clone size, CDR3 length, V gene, D gene, CDR3 protein, CDR3 DNA. The D gene is left open where the match is weak. Clone size is not always given. Where it is, it says once, few, many or a class for expanded clones.

J gene: TRBJ2-3
clone size: few
CDR3 length: 15
V gene: TRBV7-2
D gene: -
CDR3 protein: CASSLGVSRTDTQYF
CDR3 DNA: TGTGCCAGCAGCTTAGGGGTGTCGCGCACAGATACGCAGTATTTT

J gene: TRBJ1-1
clone size: -
CDR3 length: 14
V gene: TRBV4-1
D gene: -
CDR3 protein: CASSRGVLSTEAFF
CDR3 DNA: TGCGCCAGCAGCCGAGGGGTTCTGTCTACTGAAGCTTTCTTT

J gene: TRBJ2-1
clone size: many
CDR3 length: 14
V gene: TRBV6-2/TRBV6-3
D gene: TRBD2
CDR3 protein: CASSIGGSKNEQFF
CDR3 DNA: TGTGCCAGCAGCATAGGCGGGAGCAAAAATGAGCAGTTCTTC

J gene: TRBJ2-1
clone size: few
CDR3 length: 15
V gene: TRBV11-2
D gene: TRBD2
CDR3 protein: CASSPSGRALNEQFF
CDR3 DNA: TGTGCCAGCAGCCCGAGCGGGAGGGCCCTCAATGAGCAGTTCTTC

J gene: TRBJ1-5
clone size: -
CDR3 length: 14
V gene: TRBV5-8
D gene: -
CDR3 protein: CASSARQTNQPQHF
CDR3 DNA: TGTGCCAGCAGCGCTAGACAGACGAATCAGCCCCAGCATTTT

J gene: TRBJ1-5
clone size: few
CDR3 length: 13
V gene: TRBV7-6
D gene: -
CDR3 protein: CASSPGSNQPQHF
CDR3 DNA: TGTGCCAGCAGCCCAGGAAGCAATCAGCCCCAGCATTTT

J gene: TRBJ2-6
clone size: few
CDR3 length: 18
V gene: TRBV27
D gene: -
CDR3 protein: CASSSGTPELAGANVLTF
CDR3 DNA: TGTGCCAGCAGTTCCGGGACACCCGAACTGGCTGGGGCCAACGTCCTGACTTTC

J gene: TRBJ2-1
clone size: many
CDR3 length: 14
V gene: TRBV11-2
D gene: TRBD1
CDR3 protein: CASRIAGGYNEQFF
CDR3 DNA: TGTGCCAGCAGGATCGCAGGGGGCTACAATGAGCAGTTCTTC

J gene: TRBJ1-1
clone size: few
CDR3 length: 14
V gene: TRBV7-2
D gene: -
CDR3 protein: CASSWGTQNTEAFF
CDR3 DNA: TGTGCCAGCAGCTGGGGCACGCAGAACACTGAAGCTTTCTTT

J gene: TRBJ1-1
clone size: -
CDR3 length: 14
V gene: TRBV7-2
D gene: -
CDR3 protein: CASSWGRGSTEAFF
CDR3 DNA: TGTGCCAGCAGCTGGGGAAGGGGGAGCACTGAAGCTTTCTTT

J gene: TRBJ2-2
clone size: -
CDR3 length: 16
V gene: TRBV5-4
D gene: TRBD2
CDR3 protein: CASSGAGLAGTGELFF
CDR3 DNA: TGTGCCAGCAGCGGAGCGGGACTAGCTGGGACCGGGGAGCTGTTTTTT

J gene: TRBJ1-2
clone size: few
CDR3 length: 14
V gene: TRBV7-6
D gene: -
CDR3 protein: CASSLLIGGNGYTF
CDR3 DNA: TGTGCCAGCAGCTTACTGATAGGGGGTAATGGCTACACCTTC

J gene: TRBJ2-7
clone size: few
CDR3 length: 15
V gene: TRBV7-9
D gene: TRBD2
CDR3 protein: CASSQGSGSSYEQYF
CDR3 DNA: TGTGCCAGCAGCCAAGGTAGCGGGAGCTCCTACGAGCAGTACTTC

J gene: TRBJ2-1
clone size: few
CDR3 length: 15
V gene: TRBV25-1
D gene: TRBD2
CDR3 protein: CASSEGTREVGEQFF
CDR3 DNA: TGTGCCAGCAGTGAGGGGACTAGGGAGGTTGGTGAGCAGTTCTTC

J gene: TRBJ1-2
clone size: -
CDR3 length: 15
V gene: TRBV29-1
D gene: -
CDR3 protein: CSVEGAEGINYGYTF
CDR3 DNA: TGCAGCGTTGAAGGAGCGGAGGGGATTAACTATGGCTACACCTTC

J gene: TRBJ2-5
clone size: -
CDR3 length: 16
V gene: TRBV7-9
D gene: TRBD2
CDR3 protein: CASSRTSGGSQETQYF
CDR3 DNA: TGTGCCAGCAGCAGGACTAGCGGGGGGTCCCAAGAGACCCAGTACTTC